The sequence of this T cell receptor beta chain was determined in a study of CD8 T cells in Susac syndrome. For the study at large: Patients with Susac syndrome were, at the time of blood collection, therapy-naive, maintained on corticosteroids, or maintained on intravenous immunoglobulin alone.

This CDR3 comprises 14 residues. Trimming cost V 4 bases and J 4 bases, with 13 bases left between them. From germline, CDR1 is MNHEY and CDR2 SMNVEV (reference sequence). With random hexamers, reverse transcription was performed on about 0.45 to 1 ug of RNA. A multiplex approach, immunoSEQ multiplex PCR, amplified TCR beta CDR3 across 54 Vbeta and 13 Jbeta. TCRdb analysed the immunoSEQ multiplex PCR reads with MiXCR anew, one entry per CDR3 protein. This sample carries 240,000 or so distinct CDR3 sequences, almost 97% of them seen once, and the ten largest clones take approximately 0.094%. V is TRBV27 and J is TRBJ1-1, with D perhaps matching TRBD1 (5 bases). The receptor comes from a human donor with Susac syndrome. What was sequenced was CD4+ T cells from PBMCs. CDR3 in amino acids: CASSYLGGGTEAFF. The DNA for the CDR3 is TGTGCCAGCAGTTACCTGGGGGGAGGCACTGAAGCTTTCTTT.